This T cell receptor (beta chain) derives from a study of OX40 agonist ivuxolimab in advanced cancers. In the case of this clone: Its antigen is unknown.

Study-level results: In the 0.1-3.0 mg/kg groups, partial responders showed among the lowest expansion.

The CDR3 totals 13 residues. Trimming removed 7 bases from V and 3 bases from J, with 12 bases in between. Germline CDR1 MNHNS, CDR2 SASEGT. The cohort excluded patients with autoimmune disease history or systemic immunosuppression. Produced via immunoSEQ multiplex PCR; TCRdb's table is partial and in-frame only. The sample yields about 93,000 clones, around 90% seen once. The V and J genes are TRBV6-1 and TRBJ1-1; D unclear. This specimen consisted of CD4+ or CD8+ T cells sorted from blood, obtained in a trial of the OX40 agonist ivuxolimab. The source of this sequence is an adult with an advanced solid tumor such as melanoma, head and neck, liver or kidney cancer. The CDR3 reads CASKRERDTEAFF. DNA of the CDR3: TGTGCCAGCAAACGGGAGAGGGACACTGAAGCTTTCTTT.